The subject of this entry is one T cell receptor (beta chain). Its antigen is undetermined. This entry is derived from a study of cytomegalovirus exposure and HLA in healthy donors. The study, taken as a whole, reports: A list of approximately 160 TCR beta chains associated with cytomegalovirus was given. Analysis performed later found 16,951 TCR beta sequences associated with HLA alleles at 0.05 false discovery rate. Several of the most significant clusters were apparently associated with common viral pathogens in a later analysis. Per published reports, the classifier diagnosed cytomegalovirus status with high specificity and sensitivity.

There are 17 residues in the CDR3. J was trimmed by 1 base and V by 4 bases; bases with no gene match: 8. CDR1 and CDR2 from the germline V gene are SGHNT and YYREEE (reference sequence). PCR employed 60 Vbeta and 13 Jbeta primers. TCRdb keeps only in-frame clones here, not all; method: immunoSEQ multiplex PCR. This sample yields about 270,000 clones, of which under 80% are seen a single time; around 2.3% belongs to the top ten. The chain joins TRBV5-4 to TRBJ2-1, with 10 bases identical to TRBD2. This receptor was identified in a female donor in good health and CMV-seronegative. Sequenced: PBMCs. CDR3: CASSPRLAGGSYNEQFF. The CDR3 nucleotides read TGTGCCAGCAGCCCACGTTTAGCGGGAGGATCCTACAATGAGCAGTTCTTC.